This T cell receptor (beta chain) came from a study of cytomegalovirus exposure and HLA in healthy donors. This clone has more than one count but fewer than ten. With 60 Vbeta and 13 Jbeta primers, the PCR was carried out. Using immunoSEQ multiplex PCR, the repertoire was profiled, and TCRdb retains in-frame clones only, with some absent. The sample has about 100,000 clones; roughly three quarters are singletons. The source material was PBMCs. This receptor was identified in a middle-aged woman in good health and CMV-seronegative.

The CDR3 sequence is CASGEGSTNEKLFF. In DNA, the CDR3 is TGCGCCAGCGGGGAGGGGTCAACTAATGAAAAACTGTTTTTT. This chain joins TRBV5-1 and TRBJ1-4; possibly TRBD1 for D (5 bases). The CDR3 covers 14 residues. Germline CDR1 reads SGHRS; CDR2 reads YFSETQ. The ends were cut back, 7 bases at V and 0 bases at J, with 10 bases in the middle.